A single sample is the source of the 13 T cell receptor beta chains below, sequenced in a study of cytomegalovirus exposure and HLA in healthy donors. Researchers ran the PCR with 60 Vbeta and 13 Jbeta primers. Clones were sequenced by immunoSEQ multiplex PCR, and TCRdb holds only the in-frame ones, with some missing. The table has 85,000 to 130,000 clones, approximately 81% seen once; the top ten hold roughly 4%. The sequenced sample consisted of PBMCs. The receptor set was obtained from a female donor in good health and CMV-seropositive.

The count of this clone is one. This chain joins TRBV6-5 and TRBJ2-3, with 12 positions matching TRBD2. The CDR3 spans 16 residues. V shed 4 bases and J 2 bases; nucleotides not matched to a gene: 4. Looked up from germline, CDR1 is MNHEY and CDR2 is SVGAGI. DNA for the CDR3: TGTGCCAGCAGTTCTACTAGCGGGGGGTACACAGATACGCAGTATTTT. Translation: CASSSTSGGYTDTQYF.

This clone was seen a single time. The rearrangement links TRBV30 to TRBJ1-5; D is undetermined. Germline CDR1 is GTSNPN and CDR2 is SVGIG (reference sequence). The ends were cut back, 0 bases at V and 9 bases at J, with 15 bases in the middle. The CDR3 is 14 amino acids. The CDR3 DNA is TGTGCCTGGAGTGTACCTGGAAAAACGGGGCCCCAGCATTTT. Its protein is CAWSVPGKTGPQHF. The complete variable domain, with remaining parts taken from reference TRBV30 and TRBJ1-5, reads SQTIHQWPATLVQPVGSPLSLECTVEGTSNPNLYWYRQAAGRGLQLLFYSVGIGQISSEVPQNLSASRPQDRQFILSSKKLLLSDSGFYLCAWSVPGKTGPQHFGDGTRLSIL.

Only a few counts were recorded for this clone. The chain has TRBV25-1 and TRBJ2-7; 7 positions agree with TRBD2. Germline lookup yields CDR1 MGHDK and CDR2 SYGVNS. V shed 3 bases, J shed 2 bases, and the junction held 7 bases outside the gene matches. The CDR3 totals 15 residues. The CDR3 bases are TGTGCCAGCAGTGACGGGGGAAGCGGGACCTACGAGCAGTACTTC. Protein product: CASSDGGSGTYEQYF.

The chain joins TRBV9 to TRBJ2-5; 10 nucleotides agree with TRBD2. V lost 0 bases and J lost 5; bases outside the gene matches: 7. In germline, CDR1 is SGDLS, CDR2 YYNGEE. The CDR3 runs 16 residues. CDR3 sequence: CASSVGTSGTRETQYF. In DNA, the CDR3 is TGTGCCAGCAGCGTAGGAACTAGCGGGACCCGGGAGACCCAGTACTTC.

Concerning this clone: The sample holds other DNA sequences that translate to the same CDR3. This rearrangement joins TRBV30 to TRBJ1-5; TRBD1 is a possible D gene (5 bases). The ends were cut back, 0 bases at V and 7 bases at J, with 10 bases in the middle. In germline, CDR1 is GTSNPN, CDR2 SVGIG (reference sequence). The CDR3 totals 13 residues. CDR3 nucleotide sequence: TGTGCCTGGAGTGTGCAGGGCGGACAGCCCCAGCATTTT. Residues: CAWSVQGGQPQHF. The variable domain in full, with the rest retrieved from reference TRBV30 and TRBJ1-5, is SQTIHQWPATLVQPVGSPLSLECTVEGTSNPNLYWYRQAAGRGLQLLFYSVGIGQISSEVPQNLSASRPQDRQFILSSKKLLLSDSGFYLCAWSVQGGQPQHFGDGTRLSIL.

This chain joins TRBV18 and TRBJ2-1; 11 bases line up with TRBD2. The CDR3 is 15 amino acids. Trimming removed 3 bases from V and 4 bases from J; junction bases left unmatched: 2. The germline V gene encodes CDR1 KGHSH and CDR2 LQKENI. This chain's CDR3 is CASSPGLAEYNEQFF. In nucleotides, the CDR3 is TGTGCCAGCTCACCGGGACTAGCGGAGTACAATGAGCAGTTCTTC.

This clone was seen a handful of times. This chain connects TRBV4-3 to TRBJ2-3, with D possibly matching TRBD2 (5 bases). V lost 0 bases to trimming and J lost 9 bases, with 7 bases between them. The CDR3 extends over 12 amino acids. Germline lookup yields CDR1 LGHNA and CDR2 YSLEER. The CDR3 loop is CASSQDRGTQYF. For the CDR3, the DNA is TGCGCCAGCAGCCAAGATAGAGGGACGCAGTATTTT.

The genes are TRBV30 and TRBJ1-5; D is unclear. CDR1 and CDR2 from the germline V gene are GTSNPN and SVGIG (reference sequence). V was cut by 5 bases and J by 2 bases, with 16 bases left in between. The CDR3 consists of 15 residues. CDR3 loop: CAWGGGGGRNQPQHF. The CDR3 DNA sequence: TGTGCCTGGGGCGGAGGTGGAGGGCGCAATCAGCCCCAGCATTTT.

About this clone itself: Relative to the germline gene, one junction end is altered; a read error may explain this. Other DNA sequences in this specimen translate into the identical CDR3. V usage is TRBV19 and J usage is TRBJ2-5; a weak D match, TRBD2 (6 bases). Per germline, CDR1 LNHDA and CDR2 SQIVND (reference sequence). The CDR3 loop spans 14 amino acids. The CDR3, as DNA: TGTGCCAGTAGCAGGAGGGGCCTGGGGGAGACCCAATACTTC. Residues: CASSRRGLGETQYF.

The J gene is TRBJ1-2, the V gene TRBV10-1; 11 bases agree with TRBD1. The V segment lost 4 bases and the J segment 4 bases; nucleotides outside the gene matches: 5. From germline, CDR1 is WNHNN and CDR2 SYGVQD (reference sequence). The CDR3 runs to 15 residues. CDR3 in amino acids: CASSGGQGDLYGYTF. The DNA for the CDR3 is TGCGCCAGCAGTGGGGGACAGGGGGACCTCTATGGCTACACCTTC.

The chain has TRBV18 and TRBJ2-7, with D perhaps matching TRBD1 (6 bases). Germline CDR1 KGHSH, CDR2 LQKENI. This CDR3 is built from 13 residues. V lost 6 bases and J 5 bases, leaving 14 bases between the germline ends. The CDR3 DNA reads TGTGCCAGCTCTTCGTCCAGGGGCAACGAGCAGTACTTC. It translates to CASSSSRGNEQYF. The whole variable domain, remainder taken from reference TRBV18 and TRBJ2-7, is NAGVMQNPRHLVRRRGQEARLRCSPMKGHSHVYWYRQLPEEGLKFMVYLQKENIIDESGMPKERFSAEFPKEGPSILRIQQVVRGDSAAYFCASSSSRGNEQYFGPGTRLTVT.

This clone was seen just once. CDR3 bases: TGCGCCAGCAGCTCCACAGGGTCAGGAACGAACACTGAAGCTTTCTTT. It encodes CASSSTGSGTNTEAFF. V usage is TRBV5-1 and J usage is TRBJ1-1; D might be TRBD1 (6 bases). V lost 3 bases, J lost 1 base, and 16 bases lay in between. CDR1 and CDR2 from the germline V gene are SGHRS and YFSETQ. The CDR3 has 16 residues.

The genes are TRBV9 and TRBJ2-1; 11 nucleotides agree with TRBD2. Germline V CDR1 and CDR2: SGDLS, YYNGEE. There are 17 residues in the CDR3. The ends lost 0 bases at V and 7 bases at J; junction bases unmatched: 9. The CDR3 sequence: CASSVVTSGRMGNEQFF. The CDR3 DNA is TGTGCCAGCAGCGTAGTTACTAGCGGGAGAATGGGTAATGAGCAGTTCTTC.